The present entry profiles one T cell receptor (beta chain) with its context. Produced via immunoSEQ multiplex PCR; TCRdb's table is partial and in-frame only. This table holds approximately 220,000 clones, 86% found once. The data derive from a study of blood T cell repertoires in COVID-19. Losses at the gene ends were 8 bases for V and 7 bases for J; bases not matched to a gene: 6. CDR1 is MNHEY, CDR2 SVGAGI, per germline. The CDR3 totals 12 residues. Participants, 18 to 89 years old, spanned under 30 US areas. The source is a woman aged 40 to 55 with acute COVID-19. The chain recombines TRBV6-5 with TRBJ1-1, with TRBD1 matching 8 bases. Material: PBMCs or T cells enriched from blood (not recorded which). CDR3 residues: CASGQGRGEAFF. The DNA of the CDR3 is TGTGCCAGCGGACAGGGACGCGGTGAAGCTTTCTTT.